A selection of T cell receptor beta chains follows, all from one sample in a study of cytomegalovirus exposure and HLA in healthy donors. The method was immunoSEQ multiplex PCR; TCRdb's version includes in-frame clones alone and lacks a portion of them. This sample has tens of thousands of clones, with more than 70% found just once. The material sequenced was PBMCs. Receptors were obtained from a man aged 50-59 years in good health and CMV-seropositive. Each CDR3 is given with its conserved first and last residue. Each record gives: CDR3 protein, CDR3 DNA, J gene, D gene, clone size, V gene. A D gene is named only where the DNA matches it firmly. Where a row states a size, it is once, few, many or the class of an expanded clone; other rows omit it.

CDR3 protein: CASSPGYGYTF
CDR3 DNA: TGTGCCAGCAGTCCAGGGTATGGCTACACCTTC
J gene: TRBJ1-2
D gene: NA
clone size: NA
V gene: TRBV5-4

CDR3 protein: CASSFPGTGFYTF
CDR3 DNA: TGTGCCAGCAGCTTTCCCGGGACAGGGTTCTACACCTTC
J gene: TRBJ1-2
D gene: TRBD1
clone size: NA
V gene: TRBV5-8

CDR3 protein: CASSSLAGSYEQYF
CDR3 DNA: TGTGCCAGTAGTTCCCTAGCGGGTTCCTACGAGCAGTACTTC
J gene: TRBJ2-7
D gene: TRBD2
clone size: NA
V gene: TRBV19

CDR3 protein: CSAILRREQFF
CDR3 DNA: TGCAGTGCCATTTTGAGGCGGGAGCAGTTCTTC
J gene: TRBJ2-1
D gene: NA
clone size: NA
V gene: TRBV20-1

CDR3 protein: CASSLDGSSNNEQFF
CDR3 DNA: TGCGCCAGCAGCTTGGATGGTAGCAGCAACAATGAGCAGTTCTTC
J gene: TRBJ2-1
D gene: NA
clone size: NA
V gene: TRBV5-1

CDR3 protein: CASSYSGGGGRHEQYF
CDR3 DNA: TGTGCCAGCAGTTACTCCGGGGGTGGCGGTCGGCACGAGCAGTACTTC
J gene: TRBJ2-7
D gene: NA
clone size: NA
V gene: TRBV6-5

CDR3 protein: CASSYQRTGTNEKLFF
CDR3 DNA: TGTGCCAGCAGTTACCAACGGACAGGAACTAATGAAAAACTGTTTTTT
J gene: TRBJ1-4
D gene: TRBD1
clone size: NA
V gene: TRBV6-5

CDR3 protein: CSVDFSGANVLTF
CDR3 DNA: TGCAGCGTTGACTTCTCTGGGGCCAACGTCCTGACTTTC
J gene: TRBJ2-6
D gene: NA
clone size: NA
V gene: TRBV29-1

CDR3 protein: CASSLLWAVPINEQFF
CDR3 DNA: TGTGCCAGCAGCTTATTATGGGCCGTTCCTATCAATGAGCAGTTCTTC
J gene: TRBJ2-1
D gene: NA
clone size: NA
V gene: TRBV7-8

CDR3 protein: CASSLGTRRPEQFF
CDR3 DNA: TGTGCCAGCAGTTTGGGGACTAGGAGGCCCGAGCAGTTCTTC
J gene: TRBJ2-1
D gene: TRBD2
clone size: once
V gene: TRBV28

CDR3 protein: CASSQYRLSSYEQYF
CDR3 DNA: TGCGCCAGCAGTCAATACAGGCTTTCCTCCTACGAGCAGTACTTC
J gene: TRBJ2-7
D gene: NA
clone size: NA
V gene: TRBV23-1

CDR3 protein: CASSRVGTGIAYEQYF
CDR3 DNA: TGTGCCAGCAGCCGAGTCGGGACAGGGATTGCCTACGAGCAGTACTTC
J gene: TRBJ2-7
D gene: TRBD1
clone size: few
V gene: TRBV7-3

CDR3 protein: CASSIDLGAYNSPLHF
CDR3 DNA: TGTGCCAGTAGTATAGATCTGGGAGCCTATAATTCACCCCTCCACTTT
J gene: TRBJ1-6
D gene: NA
clone size: NA
V gene: TRBV19

CDR3 protein: CASSPRQSSYNEQFF
CDR3 DNA: TGTGCCAGCAGCCCGAGACAGAGCTCCTACAATGAGCAGTTCTTC
J gene: TRBJ2-1
D gene: NA
clone size: NA
V gene: TRBV7-3

CDR3 protein: CASSRSGGTDTQYF
CDR3 DNA: TGTGCCAGTAGCCGTAGCGGGGGAACAGATACGCAGTATTTT
J gene: TRBJ2-3
D gene: TRBD2
clone size: NA
V gene: TRBV19

CDR3 protein: CASSLAAGGTFNYGYTF
CDR3 DNA: TGTGCCAGCAGTTTAGCGGCAGGGGGCACCTTTAACTATGGCTACACCTTC
J gene: TRBJ1-2
D gene: TRBD1
clone size: NA
V gene: TRBV27

CDR3 protein: CASSLVRETYEQYF
CDR3 DNA: TGTGCCAGCAGCTTAGTGCGGGAGACCTACGAGCAGTACTTC
J gene: TRBJ2-7
D gene: TRBD2
clone size: NA
V gene: TRBV7-2

CDR3 protein: CASSTRQGGIYGYTF
CDR3 DNA: TGCGCCAGCAGCACCCGACAGGGGGGCATCTATGGCTACACCTTC
J gene: TRBJ1-2
D gene: TRBD1
clone size: NA
V gene: TRBV5-1

CDR3 protein: CASRAGTGGRNEQFF
CDR3 DNA: TGTGCCAGCAGGGCCGGGACAGGGGGAAGGAATGAGCAGTTCTTC
J gene: TRBJ2-1
D gene: TRBD1
clone size: NA
V gene: TRBV6-5

CDR3 protein: CASSLAGLERSYEQYF
CDR3 DNA: TGCGCCAGCAGCTTGGCCGGACTAGAGCGGAGCTACGAGCAGTACTTC
J gene: TRBJ2-7
D gene: TRBD2
clone size: NA
V gene: TRBV5-1

CDR3 protein: CASSSPLGGAGETQYF
CDR3 DNA: TGTGCCAGTAGTTCCCCCCTCGGGGGGGCCGGGGAGACCCAGTACTTC
J gene: TRBJ2-5
D gene: TRBD2
clone size: NA
V gene: TRBV19

CDR3 protein: CAWTTGASYEQYF
CDR3 DNA: TGTGCCTGGACTACAGGGGCCTCCTACGAGCAGTACTTC
J gene: TRBJ2-7
D gene: TRBD1
clone size: NA
V gene: TRBV30

CDR3 protein: CSSSSQRPSSYEQCF
CDR3 DNA: TGTTCCAGCAGCTCCCAGCGGCCCAGCTCCTACGAGCAGTGCTTC
J gene: TRBJ2-7
D gene: NA
clone size: NA
V gene: TRBV9

CDR3 protein: CASTLGGSGANVLTF
CDR3 DNA: TGTGCCAGCACCCTTGGGGGGTCTGGGGCCAACGTCCTGACTTTC
J gene: TRBJ2-6
D gene: NA
clone size: once
V gene: TRBV6-6

CDR3 protein: CASSLSDRVRYEQYF
CDR3 DNA: TGTGCCAGCAGTTTATCCGACAGGGTACGGTACGAGCAGTACTTC
J gene: TRBJ2-7
D gene: TRBD1
clone size: NA
V gene: TRBV27

CDR3 protein: CASSPLILDTEAFF
CDR3 DNA: TGTGCCAGCAGCCCTCTGATTTTAGACACTGAAGCTTTCTTT
J gene: TRBJ1-1
D gene: NA
clone size: NA
V gene: TRBV9

CDR3 protein: CASSFGRDGGYTF
CDR3 DNA: TGTGCCAGCAGCTTCGGCAGGGATGGTGGCTACACCTTC
J gene: TRBJ1-2
D gene: NA
clone size: few
V gene: TRBV7-9

CDR3 protein: CASSRPDSSYEQYF
CDR3 DNA: TGTGCCAGCAGCCGTCCGGACAGCTCCTACGAGCAGTACTTC
J gene: TRBJ2-7
D gene: NA
clone size: many
V gene: TRBV7-9

CDR3 protein: CASSFFGGAPDTQYF
CDR3 DNA: TGTGCCAGCAGCTTTTTCGGGGGGGCCCCAGATACGCAGTATTTT
J gene: TRBJ2-3
D gene: TRBD2
clone size: few
V gene: TRBV7-2

CDR3 protein: CASSPQGFREQYF
CDR3 DNA: TGTGCCAGCAGCCCTCAGGGATTTCGCGAGCAGTACTTC
J gene: TRBJ2-7
D gene: NA
clone size: NA
V gene: TRBV7-2

CDR3 protein: CASSYASGNTEAFF
CDR3 DNA: TGTGCCAGCAGTTACGCCTCAGGGAACACTGAAGCTTTCTTT
J gene: TRBJ1-1
D gene: NA
clone size: NA
V gene: TRBV6-5

CDR3 protein: CASSPGTGVTNEQYF
CDR3 DNA: TGCGCCAGCAGCCCAGGGACAGGGGTAACTAACGAGCAGTACTTC
J gene: TRBJ2-7
D gene: TRBD1
clone size: NA
V gene: TRBV5-1

CDR3 protein: CASSPTSGSEETQYF
CDR3 DNA: TGCGCCAGCAGCCCGACTAGCGGGAGCGAAGAGACCCAGTACTTC
J gene: TRBJ2-5
D gene: TRBD2
clone size: NA
V gene: TRBV4-3

CDR3 protein: CASSRRGLSNQPQHF
CDR3 DNA: TGTGCCAGCAGCCGCAGGGGGCTTAGCAATCAGCCCCAGCATTTT
J gene: TRBJ1-5
D gene: TRBD1
clone size: NA
V gene: TRBV5-6

CDR3 protein: CASSKEAGGESTEAFF
CDR3 DNA: TGTGCCAGCAGCAAAGAGGCAGGGGGCGAGAGCACTGAAGCTTTCTTT
J gene: TRBJ1-1
D gene: NA
clone size: NA
V gene: TRBV21-1

CDR3 protein: CASGGTGISPLHF
CDR3 DNA: TGTGCCAGCGGGGGGACAGGGATCTCACCCCTCCACTTT
J gene: TRBJ1-6
D gene: TRBD1
clone size: NA
V gene: TRBV9

CDR3 protein: CASSETPPMIGARSGANVLTF
CDR3 DNA: TGCGCCAGCAGTGAGACACCCCCAATGATAGGGGCCCGATCTGGGGCCAACGTCCTGACTTTC
J gene: TRBJ2-6
D gene: NA
clone size: NA
V gene: TRBV10-1

CDR3 protein: CASSPPGGGEQYF
CDR3 DNA: TGTGCCAGCTCCCCCCCCGGGGGGGGCGAGCAGTACTTC
J gene: TRBJ2-7
D gene: TRBD2
clone size: NA
V gene: TRBV18

CDR3 protein: CASSPSLGHPSTDTQYF
CDR3 DNA: TGTGCCAGCAGCCCAAGTCTAGGTCACCCGAGCACAGATACGCAGTATTTT
J gene: TRBJ2-3
D gene: NA
clone size: NA
V gene: TRBV11-2

CDR3 protein: CAVSEQGLLNTEAFF
CDR3 DNA: TGTGCCGTCAGTGAGCAGGGACTCCTGAACACTGAAGCTTTCTTT
J gene: TRBJ1-1
D gene: NA
clone size: once
V gene: TRBV10-3

CDR3 protein: CASSPVGEGYTEAFF
CDR3 DNA: TGCGCCAGCAGCCCGGTCGGGGAGGGGTATACTGAAGCTTTCTTT
J gene: TRBJ1-1
D gene: NA
clone size: once
V gene: TRBV5-1

CDR3 protein: CASSWAGGRNEQFF
CDR3 DNA: TGTGCCAGCAGCTGGGCGGGAGGACGCAATGAGCAGTTCTTC
J gene: TRBJ2-1
D gene: TRBD2
clone size: NA
V gene: TRBV7-9

CDR3 protein: CASIWTGGQGGSYEQYF
CDR3 DNA: TGTGCCAGCATATGGACAGGTGGACAGGGCGGGAGCTACGAGCAGTACTTC
J gene: TRBJ2-7
D gene: NA
clone size: NA
V gene: TRBV2

CDR3 protein: CASRGTSGGYVLF
CDR3 DNA: TGTGCCAGCAGAGGGACTAGCGGGGGCTACGTGCTCTTC
J gene: TRBJ2-1
D gene: TRBD2
clone size: NA
V gene: TRBV6-5

CDR3 protein: CASSTEQGKEQFF
CDR3 DNA: TGTGCCAGCAGTACCGAACAGGGGAAAGAGCAGTTCTTC
J gene: TRBJ2-1
D gene: TRBD1
clone size: once
V gene: TRBV6-6

CDR3 protein: CASSRPAGCTDTQYF
CDR3 DNA: TGTGCCAGCAGCAGACCGGCGGGGTGCACAGATACGCAGTATTTT
J gene: TRBJ2-3
D gene: NA
clone size: NA
V gene: TRBV21-1